This TCR beta chain was found in a study of shared clonotypes between healthy human individuals (dated by TCRdb to about 2020). With respect to the entire study: Three men and two women, aged 18 to 49 years, made up the cohort. For each donor, CD4 naive and CD4 memory were each given three plates, CD8 naive was given two plates, and CD8 memory was given one plate. The study deeply sequenced blood TCR repertoires of five healthy adults to estimate repertoire size and the extent of clonotype sharing between individuals. To increase sequencing depth and limit assay-specific biases, TCR repertoire library preparation and sequencing were carried out by different laboratories using diverse techniques. Between about 0.9 and 9 billion PBMCs per donor were obtained by leukapheresis.

TCR CDR3 regions were amplified from genomic DNA by multiplex PCR using the deep immunoSEQ assay. Extracted genomic DNA from each cell subset was spread evenly across all wells of several immunoSEQ 96-well plates, with each plate serving as a replicate. For sorted subsets, about 200 ng genomic DNA, equal to some 28,000 T cell genomes, was loaded into each replicate PCR. Purified libraries were quantified with a Qubit 3.0 fluorometer, sized on a Bioanalyzer 2100, and re-quantified with the KAPA Library Quantification kit. A separate single-read 150-cycle Illumina NextSeq 550 flow cell was used to sequence each immunoSEQ 96-well plate. Concerning the study's data processing: Because the immunoSEQ output held only junctional sequences and lacked quality scores, the filtering could not match the filtering applied to full-length reads. Sequences were annotated with PyIR, a Python wrapper for IgBLAST v1.9, and V/J genes and CDR3 were assigned using IMGT germline references. Reads with weak V/J assignments (E-value above 1e-6), missing CDR3, stop codons, out-of-frame junctions, or ambiguous translated residues were removed. V3J clonotypes were defined as sequences sharing an identical inferred V gene, J gene, and CDR3 amino acid sequence. The percentage overlap between two repertoires was calculated by dividing the number of shared unique clonotypes by the size of the smaller repertoire. Repertoire richness was assessed with RTK rarefaction, the Chao1 estimator, and Recon v2.1 estimates of unobserved clonotypes. OLGA was used to compute generation probabilities for all TCRbeta clonotypes that the gDNA method yielded from a handful of donors. TCRdb took this table from immuneACCESS and kept in-frame rearrangements with V and J called. Such tables lack part of the clones; where checked against another copy, unresolved V genes explain under half of the gap, and the rest is unexplained. D and trimming come from the DNA, and the V and J calls and clone size come from that table. This sample is represented by roughly 2 million clones; roughly 95% of them were singletons. 0.1% to 0.15% of the sample is taken by the ten largest.

Notes on this clone: Its antigen remains undetermined. Base qualities are not provided; no much larger clone lies one nucleotide away.

Study-level results and caveats: Because the study included only a small number of donors, the genetic and exposure-history diversity represented was limited. Sampling was restricted to blood, and TCR repertoires in tissue are likely to differ from TCR repertoires in blood. Naive subsets generally had larger estimated clonotype richness than memory subsets. Compared with non-shared clonotypes, the clonotypes found in all four sorted-subset donors had higher generation probabilities. Around 5.4% of naive CD4, 3% to 4% of naive CD8, roughly 2.4% of memory CD4, and 0.4% of memory CD8 clonotypes were shared across several donors. Based on pairwise subsampling, the degree of clonotype sharing among donors was expected to be affected by sequencing depth. Even with the large sequencing depth, rarefaction of the sorted-subset datasets indicated that sequencing was incomplete.

Reading from cysteine to phenylalanine, the CDR3 counts 18 amino acids. Of all the DNA, just the CDR3 is kept, 54 bases in frame from base 1. The germline V gene provides CDR1 SGHAT and CDR2 FQNNGV. A distance of 20 bases separates the germline ends of V and J, which lose 1 base and 2 bases respectively. The donors were healthy, HIV-negative adults who had no recently reported acute infections or vaccinations. Every donor was a Caucasian adult residing in Nashville, Tennessee, USA. CD4+ T cells were enriched by magnetic negative selection; naive cells were then positively selected on CD45RA, and the negative fraction formed the memory subset. Blood was obtained by leukapheresis, after which PBMCs were separated by Ficoll-Histopaque density gradient centrifugation and cryopreserved in liquid nitrogen vapor phase. Purity and quantity of every magnetically sorted T cell population were checked by analytical flow cytometry. Genomic DNA was isolated from each sorted fraction and quantified by UV absorbance on a Nanodrop 2000c.

This TCR came from a man aged 18 to 30 in good health. The specimen was naive CD4+ T cells sorted from blood. Taken with the paper, the label for cell subset or site translates to: CD45RA+ positively selected. The chain is made from TRBV11-2 and TRBJ1-2; no D gene can be assigned with confidence. The CDR3 protein: CASSLVLARRYENYGYTF. The DNA reads as follows: TGTGCCAGCAGCTTAGTCCTAGCCAGGAGATATGAGAACTATGGCTACACCTTC.